The clone carrying this T cell receptor (beta chain) has more than one count but fewer than ten. The antigen is undetermined. These data belong to a study of cytomegalovirus exposure and HLA in healthy donors. PCR employed 60 Vbeta and 13 Jbeta primers. Sequenced by immunoSEQ multiplex PCR; TCRdb stores in-frame clones only, minus some. The repertoire includes approximately 100,000 clones, 70% to 80% of them detected once, and around 3% sits in the top ten. Study-wide results and limits: A later analysis, which compared TCR beta chains of equal frequency, found the HLA-associated ones more clonally expanded. Most CMV-associated TCR beta chains were later found to appear HLA-restricted. Being productive about 87% or about 30% of the time was typical of most TCR beta V segments in an earlier analysis. TCR beta chain V- and J-gene trimming was linked, in a later analysis, to a missense variant in DCLRE1C.

V lost 5 bases and J 0 bases, leaving 13 bases between the germline ends. This CDR3 has 16 amino acids. Germline CDR1 and CDR2: MDHEN and SYDVKM. The chain is built from TRBV28 and TRBJ2-2, with a weak D call TRBD2 (6 bases). The origin of this receptor is a woman aged 35 to 49 in good health and CMV-seronegative. The source material was PBMCs. The DNA of the CDR3 is TGTGCCAGCAGTGATGCTAGCGAATCGAACACCGGGGAGCTGTTTTTT. This sequence encodes CASSDASESNTGELFF.